The 6 T cell receptor beta chains below come from one sample, sequenced in a study of technical replicates of blood from a few donors. The repertoire was sequenced with immunoSEQ multiplex PCR; TCRdb's copy has only in-frame clones and lacks some. The sample yields some 62,000 clones, roughly 86% seen once. Sequencing input: PBMCs. Receptor source: a human donor in good health. Some clones in this sample may be carry-over from other donors' samples.

The chain carries TRBV4-3 and TRBJ1-5, with a tentative D call TRBD1 (5 bases). Germline CDR1 and CDR2: LGHNA and YSLEER. V dropped 0 bases and J dropped 3 bases, with 9 bases sitting between them. The CDR3 sequence is 15 residues long. The CDR3 coding sequence is TGCGCCAGCAGCCAAGAAACAGGTTACAATCAGCCCCAGCATTTT. Translated, it gives CASSQETGYNQPQHF.

In its sample, this clone was seen once. The rearrangement links TRBV19 to TRBJ2-7, with TRBD1 matching over 12 bases. Germline lookup yields CDR1 LNHDA and CDR2 SQIVND (reference sequence). V shed 5 bases, J shed 4 bases, and the junction held 6 bases outside the gene matches. This CDR3 contains 15 residues. CDR3 nucleotides: TGTGCCAGTAGTCCGGGACAGGGGGCCACTTACGAGCAGTACTTC. Protein: CASSPGQGATYEQYF.

This clone was picked up one time. This chain links TRBV9 with TRBJ2-7; 12 bases fit TRBD1. CDR3 size: 15 residues. V was clipped by 3 bases and J by 2 bases; unmatched bases: 3. Germline values: CDR1 SGDLS, CDR2 YYNGEE. The CDR3 nucleotides are TGTGCCAGCAGCGAAAGGGACAGGGGGCCCTACGAGCAGTACTTC. Translated, it gives CASSERDRGPYEQYF.

This clone was picked up one time. The CDR3 is CASSQGNSGGSGYTQYF. Written as DNA, the CDR3 is TGTGCCAGCAGCCAAGGAAATAGCGGGGGGTCTGGGTATACGCAGTATTTT. V usage is TRBV4-2 and J usage is TRBJ2-3; 10 bases agree with TRBD2. After removal of 1 base from V and 7 bases from J, the junction contained 11 bases not matched to a gene. The CDR3 is 17 amino acids. The germline gives CDR1 LGHNA, CDR2 YNFKEQ.

Written as DNA, the CDR3 is TGTGCCAGCAGCCCCGGGAGCCCCGGGGCTGAAGCTTTCTTT. Translating gives CASSPGSPGAEAFF. The chain is built from TRBV5-4 and TRBJ1-1; D remains unclear. CDR1 SGHNT and CDR2 YYREEE come from the germline V gene (reference sequence). This CDR3 has 14 amino acids. The V and J ends lost 4 bases and 6 bases respectively, with 16 bases between them.

The V call is TRBV7-6, the J call TRBJ1-2; 7 bases map to TRBD1. J lost 4 bases, V lost 6 bases, and 5 bases had no gene match. Germline CDR1 reads SGHVS; CDR2 reads FNYEAQ. The CDR3 is 13 amino acids. CDR3 region: CASSFAGGYGYTF. In DNA, the CDR3 is TGTGCCAGCAGTTTCGCAGGGGGCTATGGCTACACCTTC. Full variable domain (remainder filled in from reference TRBV7-6 and TRBJ1-2): GAGVSQSPRYKVTKRGQDVALRCDPISGHVSLYWYRQALGQGPEFLTYFNYEAQQDKSGLPNDRFSAERPEGSISTLTIQRTEQRDSAMYRCASSFAGGYGYTFGSGTRLTVV.